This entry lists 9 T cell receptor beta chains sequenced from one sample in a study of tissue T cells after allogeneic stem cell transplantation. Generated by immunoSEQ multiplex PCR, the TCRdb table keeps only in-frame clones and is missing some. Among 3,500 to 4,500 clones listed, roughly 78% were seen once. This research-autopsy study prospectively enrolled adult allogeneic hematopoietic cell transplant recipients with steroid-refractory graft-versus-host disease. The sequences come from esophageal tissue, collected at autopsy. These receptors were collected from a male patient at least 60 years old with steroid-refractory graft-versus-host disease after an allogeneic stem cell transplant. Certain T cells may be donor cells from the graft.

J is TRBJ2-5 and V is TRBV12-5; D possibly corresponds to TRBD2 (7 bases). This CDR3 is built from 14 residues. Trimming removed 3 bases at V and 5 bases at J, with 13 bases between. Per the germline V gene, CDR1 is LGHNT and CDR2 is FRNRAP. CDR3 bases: TGTGCTAGTGGTTTTGAGGGGGGGGTGGAGACCCAGTACTTC. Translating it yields CASGFEGGVETQYF.

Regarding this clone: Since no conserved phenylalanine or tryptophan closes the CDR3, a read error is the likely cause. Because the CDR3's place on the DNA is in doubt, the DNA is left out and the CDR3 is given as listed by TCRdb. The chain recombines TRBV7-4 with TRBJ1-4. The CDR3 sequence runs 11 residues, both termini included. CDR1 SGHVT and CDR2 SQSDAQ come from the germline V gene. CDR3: CASSLGRDAGP.

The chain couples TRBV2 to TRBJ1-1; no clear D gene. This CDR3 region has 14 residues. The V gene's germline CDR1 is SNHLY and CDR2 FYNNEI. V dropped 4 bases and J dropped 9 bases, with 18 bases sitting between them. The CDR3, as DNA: TGTGCCAGCAGTGCGCGGACGGGAGGCCTAAAAGCTTTCTTT. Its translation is CASSARTGGLKAFF.

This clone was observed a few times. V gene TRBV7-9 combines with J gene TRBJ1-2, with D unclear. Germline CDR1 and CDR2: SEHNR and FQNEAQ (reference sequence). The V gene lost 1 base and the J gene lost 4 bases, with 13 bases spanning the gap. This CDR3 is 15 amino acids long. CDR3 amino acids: CASSLVGVSSYGYTF. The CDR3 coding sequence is TGTGCCAGCAGCTTAGTTGGAGTGAGTAGCTATGGCTACACCTTC.

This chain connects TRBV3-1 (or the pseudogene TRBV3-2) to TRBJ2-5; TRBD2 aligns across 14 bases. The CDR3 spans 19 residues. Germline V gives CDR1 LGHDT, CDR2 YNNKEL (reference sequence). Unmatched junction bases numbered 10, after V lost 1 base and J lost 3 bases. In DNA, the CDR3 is TGTGCCAGCAGCCAAGCCTACCCTCGACTAGCGGGGGGGGAAGAGACCCAGTACTTC. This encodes CASSQAYPRLAGGEETQYF.

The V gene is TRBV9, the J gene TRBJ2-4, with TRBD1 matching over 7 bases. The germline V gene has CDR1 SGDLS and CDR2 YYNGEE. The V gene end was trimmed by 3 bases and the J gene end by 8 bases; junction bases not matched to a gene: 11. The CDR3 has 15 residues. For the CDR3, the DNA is TGTGCCAGCAGCGATGGGGAGACAGGGTCTGACATTCAGTACTTC. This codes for CASSDGETGSDIQYF.

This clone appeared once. The CDR3 bases are TGTGCCATCAGGCTTTCTGATGAGCAGTTCTTC. Translation: CAIRLSDEQFF. The rearrangement uses TRBV10-3 and TRBJ2-1, with D uncertain. Germline loops: CDR1 ENHRY, CDR2 SYGVKD. Trimming cost V 6 bases and J 8 bases, with 8 bases left between them. This CDR3 has 11 residues.

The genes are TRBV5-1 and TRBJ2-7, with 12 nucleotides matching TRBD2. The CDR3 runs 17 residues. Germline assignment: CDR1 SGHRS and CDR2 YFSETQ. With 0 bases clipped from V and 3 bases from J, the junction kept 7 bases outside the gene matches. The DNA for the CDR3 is TGCGCCAGCAGCTTGGACCGACTAGCGGGGGCCTACTACGAGCAGTACTTC. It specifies CASSLDRLAGAYYEQYF.

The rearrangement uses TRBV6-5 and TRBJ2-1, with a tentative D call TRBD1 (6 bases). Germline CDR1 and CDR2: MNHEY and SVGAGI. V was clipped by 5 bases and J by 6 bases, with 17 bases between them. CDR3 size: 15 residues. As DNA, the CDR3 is TGTGCCAGCAGTACAACAGGGAGAAGGGCCAATGAGCAGTTCTTC. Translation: CASSTTGRRANEQFF.